Below, 11 T cell receptor beta chains from the same sample are listed, as sequenced in a study of tumor-infiltrating lymphocytes in primary liver carcinoma. Synthesis of TCR beta cDNA was carried out from 500 ng total RNA with a constant-region primer. Investigators got TCR beta libraries out of three nested multiplex PCR rounds, done with slightly modified ARM-PCR. For roughly 11 cycles apiece, the opening two PCR rounds ran with TRBV1-TRBV30 forward primers and a C-beta reverse primer. TCRdb processed the multiplex PCR reads anew with MiXCR; each CDR3 protein has one entry. In the table there are 20,000 or so distinct CDR3 sequences, more than 70% of which are singletons. Unsorted bulk tissue, about 19-31 mg of it, served as the source for co-extraction of RNA and DNA. The sample comprised liver tumor tissue from sampling region 2. Described subset: tumor region T2, inferior pole. Receptors originate from a woman aged 25 to 39 with primary liver carcinoma and hepatitis B virus infection.

Comments on this clonotype: This likely comes from a read error, as the CDR3 has no conserved phenylalanine or tryptophan at its end. CDR3 in DNA: TGTGCCATCAGTTACTCAACAGGGCTAGAGACCCAGTACGTC. Its translation is CAISYSTGLETQYV. The rearrangement links TRBV6-5 to TRBJ2-5; possible D gene TRBD1, 6 bases. CDR1 is MNHEY and CDR2 is SVGAGI in the germline V gene. The CDR3 is 14 amino acids.

This chain connects TRBV29-1 to TRBJ2-1, with 7 bases lining up with TRBD2. Germline lookup yields CDR1 SQVTM and CDR2 ANQGSEA. The CDR3 is 12 amino acids. CDR3 nucleotide sequence: TGCAACGCAGTGGGGTGGGAGGGCCGAACGTTCTTC. It codes for CNAVGWEGRTFF.

Points on this clonotype: Germline is not matched at one junction end, which may reflect a read error. The chain joins TRBV6-2 or TRBV6-3 to TRBJ1-2; D gene ambiguous. This CDR3 comprises 12 residues. CDR1 and CDR2 (germline): MNHEY, SVGEGT. CDR3 protein: CANSYTRDGYTF. CDR3 nucleotide sequence: TGTGCCAACAGTTACACCCGAGATGGCTACACCTTC.

This chain links TRBV7-3 with TRBJ2-1; 11 bases map to TRBD2. Germline V lookup: CDR1 SGHTA, CDR2 FQGTGA. The CDR3 sequence is 15 residues long. V lost 11 bases and J lost 5; bases outside the gene matches: 11. The CDR3 is CARRLTSGTNNEQFF. CDR3 nucleotides: TGTGCCCGCCGCTTGACTAGCGGGACGAACAATGAGCAGTTCTTC. The complete variable domain, with remaining parts taken from reference TRBV7-3 and TRBJ2-1, reads GAGVSQTPSNKVTEKGKYVELRCDPISGHTALYWYRQSLGQGPEFLIYFQGTGAADDSGLPNDRFFAVRPEGSVSTLKIQRTERGDSAVYLCARRLTSGTNNEQFFGPGTRLTVL.

The chain combines TRBV11-3 with TRBJ2-5, with a possible D match to TRBD2 (6 bases). The V gene lost 5 bases and the J gene lost 7 bases, with 29 bases spanning the gap. Germline V lookup: CDR1 SGHNT, CDR2 YENEEA. The CDR3 runs 18 residues. CDR3 sequence (DNA): TGTGCCAGCAGCCCTTATTCACTAGCAGGAGTTAACGGAGTGACCCAGTACTTC. This encodes CASSPYSLAGVNGVTQYF.

With respect to this clonotype: Because it lacks the conserved phenylalanine or tryptophan at the end, this CDR3 is likely a read error. This chain links TRBV28 with TRBJ1-1; D remains unclear. Germline CDR1 is MDHEN and CDR2 is SYDVKM. The germline V and J ends were trimmed by 6 bases and 2 bases, with 10 bases remaining between them. The CDR3 is 13 amino acids. CDR3 sequence (DNA): TGTGCCAGCAGGCTTTACCACAACACTGAAGCTTTCATT. It translates to CASRLYHNTEAFI.

Regarding this clonotype: One junction end does not reproduce the germline sequence, and a read error may be involved. The chain carries TRBV9 and TRBJ1-1; TRBD1 is a possible D gene (5 bases). CDR3 length: 15 amino acids. CDR1 SGDLS and CDR2 YYNGEE come from the germline V gene. CDR3 protein: CASSVGGAWGTEVFF. In DNA form, the CDR3 reads TGTGCCAGCAGCGTAGGTGGGGCTTGGGGCACTGAAGTTTTCTTT.

Comment on this clonotype: The junction departs from the called germline gene at one end, perhaps through a read error. V is TRBV11-2 and J is TRBJ1-1, with D maybe TRBD1 (5 bases). The CDR3 spans 15 residues. Germline loops: CDR1 SGHAT, CDR2 FQNNGV. DNA of the CDR3: TGTGCCAGCACCTTAAAAAGAGGGACGTTAAATGAGGCTTTCTTT. It is translated as CASTLKRGTLNEAFF.

This clonotype was detected ten times or more. CDR3 sequence reads: CASLGQPNSPLHF. The CDR3 coding sequence is TGTGCCAGTTTGGGCCAGCCCAATTCACCCCTCCACTTT. This rearrangement joins TRBV18 to TRBJ1-6, with unresolved D. V was cut by 9 bases and J by 7 bases, with 13 bases left in between. Germline V gene lookup returns CDR1 KGHSH and CDR2 LQKENI. CDR3 length: 13 amino acids.

With respect to this clonotype: One end of the junction is discordant with germline, which a read error may explain. The chain joins TRBV11-2 to TRBJ1-1; D is unclear. CDR1 and CDR2 from the germline V gene are SGHAT and FQNNGV. The CDR3 is 15 residues long. The CDR3 DNA is TGTGCCAGTAGCTTAAGAAGAGGGAGGTTAAGTGAAGCTTTCTTT. It codes for CASSLRRGRLSEAFF.

The chain employs TRBV5-5 and TRBJ2-3; TRBD2 agrees at 8 bases. CDR1 and CDR2 (germline): SGHKS, YYEKEE (reference sequence). CDR3 size: 16 residues. Trimming took 8 bases from V and 2 from J; bases not matched to a gene: 13. CDR3 loop: CARSQGTSGLTDTQYF. DNA of the CDR3: TGTGCCAGAAGCCAAGGGACTAGTGGACTCACAGATACGCAGTATTTT.